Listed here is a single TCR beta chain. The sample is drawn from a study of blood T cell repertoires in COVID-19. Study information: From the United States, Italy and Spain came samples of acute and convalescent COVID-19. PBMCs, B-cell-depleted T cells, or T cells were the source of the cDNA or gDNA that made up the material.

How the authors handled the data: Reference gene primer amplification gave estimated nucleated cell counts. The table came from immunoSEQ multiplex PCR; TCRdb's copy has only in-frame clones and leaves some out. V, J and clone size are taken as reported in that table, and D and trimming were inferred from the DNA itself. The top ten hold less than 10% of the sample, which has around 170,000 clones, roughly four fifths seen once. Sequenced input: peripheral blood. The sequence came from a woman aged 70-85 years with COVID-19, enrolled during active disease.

CDR3 coding DNA: TGTGCCAGCAGCCGCCTACAGGGCGACTATGGCTACACCTTC. Its protein is CASSRLQGDYGYTF. This sequence joins TRBV6-6 and TRBJ1-2, with D possibly matching TRBD1 (6 bases). The CDR3 sequence is 14 residues long. V was clipped by 6 bases and J by 3 bases, with 14 bases between them. CDR1 MNHNY and CDR2 SVGAGI come from the germline V gene (reference sequence).